The 32 T cell receptor beta chains listed next were all sequenced from one sample in a study of PD-1 blockade in classical Hodgkin lymphoma. This table comes from immunoSEQ multiplex PCR, and its TCRdb copy is limited to in-frame clones, with some not included. The sample contains about 15,000 clones, just over 85% of which appear only once. Autologous stem cell transplantation was followed by relapse in every patient, and brentuximab vedotin exposure varied. The source material was peripheral blood mononuclear cells (PBMCs), sampled at baseline. The receptors here all came from a human donor with classical Hodgkin lymphoma.

The gene calls are TRBV29-1 and TRBJ2-7, with D possibly being TRBD2 (5 bases). Per the germline V gene, CDR1 is SQVTM and CDR2 is ANQGSEA. CDR3 length equals 12 residues. Trimming cost V 3 bases and J 5 bases, with 11 bases left between them. The CDR3: CSVDGEWDEQYF. As DNA, the CDR3 is TGCAGCGTTGACGGGGAGTGGGACGAGCAGTACTTC.

The rearrangement joins TRBV4-1 to TRBJ1-6; 9 nucleotides agree with TRBD1. Germline assignment: CDR1 MGHRA and CDR2 YSYEKL. This CDR3 is built from 19 residues. Trimming cost V 0 bases and J 0 bases; bases outside gene matches: 6. CDR3 coding DNA: TGCGCCAGCAGCCAAGATCCCGGACAGGGGAGCTCCTATAATTCACCCCTCCACTTT. Its protein is CASSQDPGQGSSYNSPLHF.

The chain is built from TRBV11-2 and TRBJ1-2, with D maybe TRBD1 (5 bases). Germline V CDR1 and CDR2: SGHAT, FQNNGV. The ends were cut back, 0 bases at V and 5 bases at J, with 13 bases in the middle. The CDR3 is 15 amino acids. CDR3 sequence reads: CASSLEFGAQYGYTF. CDR3 nucleotide sequence: TGTGCCAGCAGCTTAGAATTCGGGGCCCAATATGGCTACACCTTC.

This chain links TRBV4-3 with TRBJ1-3, with TRBD1 identical over 7 bases. The V segment lost 0 bases and the J segment 3 bases; nucleotides outside the gene matches: 11. The CDR3 is 18 residues long. Germline CDR1 and CDR2: LGHNA and YSLEER. The CDR3 protein is CASSQDLVISGGGNTIYF. CDR3 in DNA: TGCGCCAGCAGCCAAGATCTGGTGATTTCAGGGGGTGGAAACACCATATATTTT.

The rearrangement joins TRBV7-9 to TRBJ2-7; possibly TRBD2 for D (6 bases). Germline CDR1 is SEHNR and CDR2 is FQNEAQ (reference sequence). Trimming shortened V by 6 bases and J by 3 bases, and 21 bases separated the two germline ends. The CDR3 totals 16 residues. Here the CDR3 DNA reads TGTGCCAGCAGTGCCTGGAGCGGGCTTTCCTTCTACGAGCAGTACTTC. Residues: CASSAWSGLSFYEQYF.

This clone has only a few counts. Other nucleotide sequences in the sample specify the same CDR3. V is TRBV4-3 and J is TRBJ2-4, with D possibly matching TRBD1 (5 bases). The CDR3 totals 16 residues. With 0 bases removed from V and 1 base from J, the gap between germline ends came to 10 bases. In germline, CDR1 is LGHNA, CDR2 YSLEER. The CDR3 DNA sequence: TGCGCCAGCAGCCAAGAGACAGTGATGGCCAAAAACATTCAGTACTTC. Protein product: CASSQETVMAKNIQYF.

This sequence joins TRBV15 and TRBJ1-5; 7 bases are shared with TRBD1. Looked up from germline, CDR1 is LNHNV and CDR2 is YYDKDF (reference sequence). The CDR3 sequence is 14 residues long. J lost 4 bases, V lost 6 bases, and 6 bases had no gene match. CDR3 sequence: CATSSGTVNQPQHF. The CDR3 DNA reads as TGTGCCACCAGTTCCGGGACAGTTAATCAGCCCCAGCATTTT.

This chain joins TRBV6-5 and TRBJ2-1; the D call may be TRBD1 or TRBD2 (5 bases each). Trimming took off 3 bases at V and 3 bases at J, with 12 bases between the two ends. Germline CDR1 MNHEY, CDR2 SVGAGI. The CDR3 contains 15 residues. CDR3 DNA: TGTGCCAGCAGTTATTCGGGGCTAGGCTACAATGAGCAGTTCTTC. Its translation is CASSYSGLGYNEQFF.

This clone was observed once. V gene TRBV4-1 combines with J gene TRBJ1-2; D remains unclear. The CDR3 length is 16 residues. Germline CDR1 and CDR2: MGHRA and YSYEKL. The V and J ends lost 1 base and 0 bases respectively, with 12 bases between them. The CDR3 here is CASSQVFPDSNYGYTF. CDR3 nucleotide sequence: TGCGCCAGCAGCCAAGTATTCCCAGATTCTAACTATGGCTACACCTTC.

The genes are TRBV19 and TRBJ1-5, with D hard to call. Per the germline V gene, CDR1 is LNHDA and CDR2 is SQIVND (reference sequence). This CDR3 region has 14 residues. V was shortened by 8 bases and J by 2 bases, with 13 bases between the two germline ends. The CDR3 DNA reads as TGTGCCAGTCAGGCAAACCAGGGCAATCAGCCCCAGCATTTT. As protein: CASQANQGNQPQHF.

This clone has just a few counts. The chain joins TRBV25-1 to TRBJ1-2; the match to TRBD1 covers 9 bases. CDR3 length: 14 residues. J lost 8 bases, V lost 7 bases, and 11 bases had no gene match. Germline values: CDR1 MGHDK, CDR2 SYGVNS. The CDR3 here is CASTGQGYVGGYTF. The CDR3 bases are TGTGCCAGCACGGGACAGGGCTACGTAGGGGGCTACACCTTC.

This clone was seen once. This chain joins TRBV30 and TRBJ1-6; D may be TRBD1 (5 bases). From germline, CDR1 is GTSNPN and CDR2 SVGIG (reference sequence). V gave up 5 bases and J gave up 4 bases, with 9 bases separating them. The CDR3 contains 13 residues. CDR3 DNA sequence: TGTGCCTGGGGGGGGGATTATAATTCACCCCTCCACTTT. As protein: CAWGGDYNSPLHF. Using reference TRBV30 and TRBJ1-6 for the parts outside the CDR3, the full variable domain is SQTIHQWPATLVQPVGSPLSLECTVEGTSNPNLYWYRQAAGRGLQLLFYSVGIGQISSEVPQNLSASRPQDRQFILSSKKLLLSDSGFYLCAWGGDYNSPLHFGNGTRLTVT.

This clone was detected only once. V and J are TRBV5-1 and TRBJ1-2; D not resolved. CDR3 length equals 13 residues. Germline V CDR1 and CDR2: SGHRS, YFSETQ. V was pared by 3 bases and J by 4 bases, with 10 bases between. The CDR3 spells CASSSPSGYGYTF. Written as DNA, the CDR3 is TGCGCCAGCAGCTCCCCTAGTGGCTATGGCTACACCTTC.

This chain joins TRBV4-1 and TRBJ1-2, with D perhaps TRBD1 (5 bases). The CDR3 sequence is 17 residues long. V was clipped by 4 bases and J by 1 base, with 19 bases between them. The germline V gene encodes CDR1 MGHRA and CDR2 YSYEKL. The CDR3 reads CASSLTGPFEYNYGYTF. In nucleotides, the CDR3 is TGCGCCAGCAGCCTAACGGGACCTTTCGAGTATAACTATGGCTACACCTTC.

This chain links TRBV29-1 with TRBJ1-2, with 7 nucleotides matching TRBD1. Germline V gene data show CDR1 as SQVTM and CDR2 as ANQGSEA. This CDR3 comprises 15 residues. After removal of 3 bases from V and 2 bases from J, the junction contained 9 bases not matched to a gene. CDR3 nucleotides: TGCAGCGTTGAGTTTTGGGGAGGGGGCAACTATGGCTACACCTTC. As protein: CSVEFWGGGNYGYTF.

V is TRBV28 and J is TRBJ1-2, with 8 positions matching TRBD1. V lost 4 bases to trimming and J lost 2 bases; unmatched junction nucleotides: 6. Germline V lookup: CDR1 MDHEN, CDR2 SYDVKM. CDR3 length: 15 residues. As DNA, the CDR3 is TGTGCCAGCAGTTCACCGGGACAGGCAAACTATGGCTACACCTTC. This gives the protein CASSSPGQANYGYTF.

This sequence joins TRBV14 and TRBJ2-5; 10 nucleotides align to TRBD2. In germline, CDR1 is SGHDN, CDR2 FVKESK. Trimming removed 1 base from V and 3 bases from J; junction bases left unmatched: 8. The CDR3 length is 17 residues. Here the CDR3 reads CASSQVRLAGAKETQYF. Written as DNA, the CDR3 is TGTGCCAGCAGCCAAGTGAGGCTAGCGGGGGCCAAAGAGACCCAGTACTTC. Looking up the rest from reference TRBV14 and TRBJ2-5 gives the full variable domain: EAGVTQFPSHSVIEKGQTVTLRCDPISGHDNLYWYRRVMGKEIKFLLHFVKESKQDESGMPNNRFLAERTGGTYSTLKVQPAELEDSGVYFCASSQVRLAGAKETQYFGPGTRLLVL.

This sequence joins TRBV9 and TRBJ2-5, with D uncertain. Germline values: CDR1 SGDLS, CDR2 YYNGEE. The CDR3 has 15 residues. Trimming removed 0 bases from V and 0 bases from J, with 9 bases in between. CDR3 loop: CASSVGRAYQETQYF. CDR3 nucleotides: TGTGCCAGCAGCGTAGGTAGGGCGTACCAAGAGACCCAGTACTTC.

V is TRBV4-1 and J is TRBJ2-1; a weak D match, TRBD2 (5 bases). The germline CDR1 and CDR2 sequences are MGHRA and YSYEKL. V was shortened by 0 bases and J by 0 bases, with 18 bases between the two germline ends. The CDR3 extends over 19 amino acids. The CDR3 loop is CASSQDEVSTRSSYNEQFF. CDR3 bases: TGCGCCAGCAGCCAAGATGAGGTGAGCACTAGGAGCTCCTACAATGAGCAGTTCTTC.

The rearrangement uses TRBV4-3 and TRBJ1-2; D gene uncertain. Trimming removed 2 bases at V and 4 bases at J, with 8 bases between. Germline assignment: CDR1 LGHNA and CDR2 YSLEER. This CDR3 has 13 residues. The DNA for the CDR3 is TGCGCCAGCAGCCAACGGGTTGGCTATGGCTACACCTTC. Protein: CASSQRVGYGYTF.

The chain uses TRBV7-9 and TRBJ2-2, with unresolved D. The CDR3 runs 15 residues. Germline V gene lookup returns CDR1 SEHNR and CDR2 FQNEAQ (reference sequence). Trimming removed 2 bases at V and 3 bases at J, with 10 bases between. CDR3 amino acids: CASSLRRADTGELFF. The CDR3 DNA reads TGTGCCAGCAGCTTAAGAAGGGCGGACACCGGGGAGCTGTTTTTT.

The chain carries TRBV5-1 and TRBJ2-7; D might be TRBD1 or TRBD2, each matching 5 bases. V lost 5 bases, J lost 0 bases, and 12 bases lay in between. The CDR3 consists of 14 residues. Germline-derived CDR1 and CDR2 are SGHRS and YFSETQ. The CDR3 is CASSRGSSSYEQYF. The CDR3 region has the DNA TGCGCCAGCAGTCGGGGCTCAAGCTCCTACGAGCAGTACTTC.

V gene TRBV5-1 combines with J gene TRBJ2-1, with 10 bases lining up with TRBD2. CDR1 SGHRS and CDR2 YFSETQ come from the germline V gene. CDR3 size: 17 residues. The J segment lost 3 bases and the V segment lost 1 base, leaving 7 bases of the junction unmatched. The CDR3 coding sequence is TGCGCCAGCAGCTTGTTTCGTACTAGCGGGAACTACAATGAGCAGTTCTTC. Its protein is CASSLFRTSGNYNEQFF.

The chain joins TRBV9 to TRBJ2-5; possible D gene TRBD2, 5 bases. This CDR3 comprises 15 residues. V dropped 0 bases and J dropped 3 bases, with 12 bases sitting between them. Per germline, CDR1 SGDLS and CDR2 YYNGEE. CDR3 sequence reads: CASSVDGLAEETQYF. The CDR3 region has the DNA TGTGCCAGCAGCGTAGACGGGCTAGCCGAAGAGACCCAGTACTTC.

This chain joins TRBV5-1 and TRBJ1-1; D gene unclear. Between the trimmed V and J ends, which lost 6 bases and 1 base, there was a span of 7 bases. Germline CDR1 reads SGHRS; CDR2 reads YFSETQ. This CDR3 contains 12 residues. CDR3 loop: CASNNQNTEAFF. For the CDR3, the DNA is TGCGCCAGCAATAATCAGAACACTGAAGCTTTCTTT.

The chain links TRBV18 to TRBJ1-5, with unresolved D. CDR1 and CDR2 (germline): KGHSH, LQKENI. The germline V and J ends were trimmed by 4 bases and 3 bases, with 13 bases remaining between them. This CDR3 is built from 15 residues. CDR3: CASSRTNGNNQPQHF. Here the CDR3 DNA reads TGTGCCAGCTCACGTACGAACGGAAACAATCAGCCCCAGCATTTT.

The rearrangement joins TRBV7-9 to TRBJ2-7; D not certain. V shed 5 bases and J shed 2 bases, with 10 bases lying between them. Germline-derived CDR1 and CDR2 are SEHNR and FQNEAQ (reference sequence). There are 13 residues in the CDR3. For the CDR3, the DNA is TGTGCCAGCAGCGCCGGACCCGCCTACGAGCAGTACTTC. Translated, it gives CASSAGPAYEQYF.

The gene calls are TRBV10-3 and TRBJ2-7; 11 bases line up with TRBD1. V was pared by 4 bases and J by 2 bases, with 13 bases of the junction left unmatched. Germline assignment: CDR1 ENHRY and CDR2 SYGVKD. CDR3 length equals 18 residues. CDR3 nucleotides: TGTGCCATCAGTGGGGGACAGGGGGTCCCGAGACATCCCTACGAGCAGTACTTC. This codes for CAISGGQGVPRHPYEQYF.

This clone is judged medium-sized. CDR3 residues: CAWKSRDRAYEQYF. CDR3 nucleotide sequence: TGTGCCTGGAAGTCCCGGGACAGGGCCTACGAGCAGTACTTC. The chain employs TRBV30 and TRBJ2-7; 9 bases line up with TRBD1. Unmatched junction bases numbered 6, after V lost 4 bases and J lost 2 bases. Germline V gene lookup returns CDR1 GTSNPN and CDR2 SVGIG (reference sequence). This CDR3 region has 14 residues.

V gene TRBV28 combines with J gene TRBJ1-4; a possible D gene is TRBD1 (5 bases). From germline, CDR1 is MDHEN and CDR2 SYDVKM. The CDR3 is 17 residues long. V was shortened by 1 base and J by 0 bases, with 12 bases between the two germline ends. CDR3 loop: CASSLSSRDATNEKLFF. The CDR3 bases are TGTGCCAGCAGTTTATCTTCCAGGGATGCAACTAATGAAAAACTGTTTTTT.

This clone has a handful of counts. The chain joins TRBV2 to TRBJ1-1; D remains unclear. V lost 5 bases, J lost 4 bases, and 11 bases lay in between. The CDR3 is made up of 13 amino acids. Germline V gene sequence: CDR1 SNHLY, CDR2 FYNNEI. CDR3 DNA: TGTGCCAGCAGTAAACAGATTAGCACTGAAGCTTTCTTT. The encoded protein is CASSKQISTEAFF.

The V and J genes are TRBV7-9 and TRBJ2-1, with D tentatively TRBD1 or TRBD2 (5 bases each). Trimming took 7 bases from V and 8 from J, leaving 18 bases between them. CDR3 length equals 14 residues. Germline CDR1 is SEHNR and CDR2 is FQNEAQ (reference sequence). CDR3 DNA sequence: TGTGCCAGCAATCCGGACTTGGGACGGGATGAGCAGTTCTTC. Residues: CASNPDLGRDEQFF.